Below, 23 T cell receptor beta chains from the same sample are listed, as sequenced in a study of T cell responses to AZD1222 COVID-19 vaccine (dated by TCRdb to about 2021). The meaning of the sample's time point label: about 28 days (+/-7) after the second vaccine dose. The method behind the library was the immunoSEQ multiplex PCR assay. The table comes from immuneACCESS by way of TCRdb, which keeps in-frame sequences with V and J called. Part of the clones is missing from these tables; in studies checked, under half for an unresolved V gene and the rest for unknown reasons. The table for this sample lists 100,000 to 120,000 clones; roughly 90% of them were counted only once. The ten most abundant clones make up more than 14% of the sample. Sequencing was performed on peripheral blood, taken 28 days after the second AZD1222 dose. The receptor source for this set is an adult who received the AZD1222 COVID-19 vaccine.

This rearrangement joins TRBV3-1 (or the pseudogene TRBV3-2) to TRBJ2-5, with D possibly matching TRBD1 (7 bases). CDR3 length equals 13 residues. Looked up from germline, CDR1 is LGHDT and CDR2 is YNNKEL (reference sequence). Trimming removed 8 bases from V and 1 base from J, with 11 bases in between. The CDR3 coding sequence is TGTGCCAGCCGGGGGACAGTCCAAGAGACCCAGTACTTC. Amino acids: CASRGTVQETQYF.

The chain couples TRBV13 to TRBJ2-5, with D tentatively TRBD1 (7 bases). CDR3 length: 16 amino acids. The germline V gene encodes CDR1 PRHDT and CDR2 FYEKMQ (reference sequence). V lost 6 bases, J lost 3 bases, and 20 bases lay in between. Written as DNA, the CDR3 is TGTGCCAGCAGGAGACGCGGAGGGGGCGGCAAAGAGACCCAGTACTTC. Encoded protein: CASRRRGGGGKETQYF.

This clone was recorded a few times. CDR3 residues: CASSYSCEGRQIPLGEQYF. CDR3 DNA: TGTGCCAGCAGTTACTCGTGCGAGGGCCGGCAAATCCCCCTCGGCGAGCAGTACTTC. The chain recombines TRBV6-7 with TRBJ2-7; possible D gene TRBD2, 5 bases. TRBV6-7 is classed as an ORF, of uncertain function. V was shortened by 0 bases and J by 6 bases, with 27 bases between the two germline ends. This CDR3 is built from 19 residues.

The chain employs TRBV10-3 and TRBJ1-2; D gene ambiguous. The CDR3 contains 15 residues. Trimming removed 4 bases at V and 0 bases at J, with 12 bases between. CDR1 is ENHRY, CDR2 SYGVKD, per germline. The CDR3 protein is CAISGDGTTNYGYTF. In DNA form, the CDR3 reads TGTGCCATCAGTGGAGATGGCACCACTAACTATGGCTACACCTTC.

In its sample, this clone was seen once. The chain employs TRBV28 and TRBJ1-2, with TRBD1 matching over 8 bases. Germline loops: CDR1 MDHEN, CDR2 SYDVKM. The CDR3 contains 14 residues. V lost 3 bases and J lost 4; bases outside the gene matches: 4. Here the CDR3 DNA reads TGTGCCAGCAGTTTGACGACAGGGGCCTATGGCTACACCTTC. Its protein is CASSLTTGAYGYTF.

The CDR3 loop reads CASSTWGAGVTYNEQFF. As DNA, the CDR3 is TGTGCCAGTAGTACCTGGGGAGCGGGCGTCACCTACAATGAGCAGTTCTTC. The chain employs TRBV19 and TRBJ2-1, with a tentative D call TRBD2 (6 bases). CDR1 LNHDA and CDR2 SQIVND come from the germline V gene (reference sequence). CDR3 length: 17 amino acids. V was clipped by 4 bases and J by 2 bases, with 18 bases between them.

The chain uses TRBV12-2 and TRBJ1-5; the D call of TRBD1 is as the table states it, not checked on the DNA. TRBV12-2 is marked as a pseudogene. CDR3 length: 18 amino acids. CDR3 residues: CASRLLGALRGGNQPQHF. The CDR3 DNA is TGTGCAAGTCGCTTATTGGGGGCGTTAAGGGGTGGCAATCAGCCCCAGCATTTT.

The chain employs TRBV5-4 and TRBJ1-2; TRBD1 matches 10 bases. This CDR3 region has 14 residues. J lost 8 bases, V lost 6 bases, and 10 bases had no gene match. Germline lookup yields CDR1 SGHNT and CDR2 YYREEE (reference sequence). The CDR3 region is CASTLRGTGVGYTF. CDR3 DNA sequence: TGTGCCAGCACCCTGCGGGGGACAGGGGTCGGCTACACCTTC.

The CDR3 protein is CASSSTGFSSYEQYF. CDR3 DNA: TGTGCCAGCAGCTCCACAGGATTCAGCTCCTACGAGCAGTACTTC. V and J are TRBV11-3 and TRBJ2-7; D is perhaps TRBD1 (5 bases). Deletions cut 4 bases from V and 0 bases from J, with 13 bases between. The CDR3 totals 15 residues. The germline gives CDR1 SGHNT, CDR2 YENEEA.

The V and J genes are TRBV18 and TRBJ2-1, with TRBD1 identical over 9 bases. The CDR3 has 15 amino acids. Looked up from germline, CDR1 is KGHSH and CDR2 is LQKENI. V was pared by 5 bases and J by 4 bases, with 6 bases of the junction left unmatched. The CDR3 bases are TGTGCCAGCTCAGCCGACAGGGGGGAATACAATGAGCAGTTCTTC. Translated, it gives CASSADRGEYNEQFF.

The CDR3, as DNA: TGTGCCAGCAGCTCAGCGGATCACTGGGTCCATGAGCAGTTCTTC. As protein: CASSSADHWVHEQFF. The chain couples TRBV7-9 to TRBJ2-1; maybe TRBD2 (5 bases). The CDR3 extends over 15 amino acids. CDR1 is SEHNR and CDR2 is FQNEAQ in the germline V gene (reference sequence). The V gene lost 4 bases and the J gene lost 8 bases, with 18 bases spanning the gap. Drawing the rest from reference TRBV7-9 and TRBJ2-1, the complete variable domain is DTGVSQNPRHKITKRGQNVTFRCDPISEHNRLYWYRQTLGQGPEFLTYFQNEAQLEKSRLLSDRFSAERPKGSFSTLEIQRTEQGDSAMYLCASSSADHWVHEQFFGPGTRLTVL.

V gene TRBV7-3 combines with J gene TRBJ2-1, with D possibly called TRBD1 or TRBD2 (5 bases each). V was trimmed by 4 bases and J by 7 bases, leaving 11 bases between them. In germline, CDR1 is SGHTA, CDR2 FQGTGA. The CDR3 length is 13 residues. Here the CDR3 DNA reads TGTGCCAGCAGCTACGGGACGGCAAATGAGCAGTTCTTC. Amino acids: CASSYGTANEQFF.

Note on this clone: Germline is not matched at one junction end, which may reflect a read error. V gene TRBV5-1 combines with J gene TRBJ2-3; 10 nucleotides agree with TRBD2. The CDR3 sequence is 14 residues long. Germline V gene sequence: CDR1 SGHRS, CDR2 YFSETQ. DNA for the CDR3: TGCGCCAGCAGCTTGGGGACTAGCGGAGATCCGCAGTATTTT. It codes for CASSLGTSGDPQYF.

The chain uses TRBV6-6 and TRBJ1-2; 7 bases agree with TRBD1. The CDR3 sequence is 13 residues long. Germline trimming cut 5 bases from V and 9 bases from J; bases unmatched to any gene: 9. Germline V lookup: CDR1 MNHNY, CDR2 SVGAGI (reference sequence). The CDR3 DNA follows: TGTGCCAGCAGTCTCCGGGACAGTCTAAGCTACACCTTC. This sequence encodes CASSLRDSLSYTF.

CDR3 protein: CASSPQGAAEAFF. DNA of the CDR3: TGTGCCAGCAGCCCCCAGGGGGCTGCTGAAGCTTTCTTT. The gene calls are TRBV14 and TRBJ1-1; 8 bases agree with TRBD1. This CDR3 has 13 amino acids. CDR1 is SGHDN and CDR2 is FVKESK in the germline V gene. With V trimmed by 4 bases and J by 6 bases, 4 bases remained unmatched.

The chain uses TRBV3-1 (or the pseudogene TRBV3-2) and TRBJ2-1; 7 bases match TRBD2. The germline V gene has CDR1 LGHDT and CDR2 YNNKEL (reference sequence). The CDR3 consists of 15 residues. The V segment lost 3 bases and the J segment 4 bases; nucleotides outside the gene matches: 6. DNA for the CDR3: TGTGCCAGCAGCCAGGTGCGGGGGAAGTACAATGAGCAGTTCTTC. Translating gives CASSQVRGKYNEQFF.

The chain carries TRBV6-5 and TRBJ2-7; 9 positions match TRBD1. This CDR3 has 15 residues. With V trimmed by 7 bases and J by 4 bases, 11 bases remained unmatched. Per the germline V gene, CDR1 is MNHEY and CDR2 is SVGAGI. As DNA, the CDR3 is TGTGCCAGCAACTCTCCGGGACAGGGATTATACGAGCAGTACTTC. Encoded protein: CASNSPGQGLYEQYF.

The chain employs TRBV9 and TRBJ1-1; a weak D match, TRBD1 (6 bases). The CDR3 is 16 amino acids. Germline CDR1 SGDLS, CDR2 YYNGEE. V gave up 6 bases and J gave up 6 bases, with 24 bases separating them. The CDR3 DNA sequence: TGTGCCAGCACCCCGCGGGGGGACACCCTTGTCGCTGAAGCTTTCTTT. This sequence encodes CASTPRGDTLVAEAFF.

CDR3 DNA: TGTGCCAGCAGCCGGGACAGCCGAGGGACCTATGGCTACACCTTC. Amino acids: CASSRDSRGTYGYTF. This chain connects TRBV5-4 to TRBJ1-2; 7 bases align to TRBD1. Germline V gene data show CDR1 as SGHNT and CDR2 as YYREEE (reference sequence). This CDR3 has 15 residues. With V trimmed by 4 bases and J by 4 bases, 10 bases remained unmatched.

The CDR3 is CASSPDFGQSPLHF. CDR3 in DNA: TGTGCCAGCAGTCCCGACTTTGGGCAATCACCCCTCCACTTT. This rearrangement joins TRBV6-5 to TRBJ1-6; no clear D gene. V was cut by 5 bases and J by 10 bases, with 15 bases left in between. From germline, CDR1 is MNHEY and CDR2 SVGAGI. This CDR3 is 14 amino acids long.

The gene calls are TRBV25-1 and TRBJ2-3, with D possibly TRBD2 on 6 matching bases. The CDR3 spans 16 residues. The V end was cut by 7 bases, the J end by 0 bases, with 17 bases between. The V gene's germline CDR1 is MGHDK and CDR2 SYGVNS. CDR3 loop: CASTDGGTPSTDTQYF. In DNA, the CDR3 is TGTGCCAGCACTGACGGAGGGACCCCTAGCACAGATACGCAGTATTTT.

J is TRBJ2-7 and V is TRBV28; D is perhaps TRBD1 (7 bases). Looked up from germline, CDR1 is MDHEN and CDR2 is SYDVKM. V was shortened by 5 bases and J by 8 bases, with 25 bases between the two germline ends. This CDR3 spans 16 amino acids. The CDR3 loop reads CASSPPPGQEGLQQYF. The CDR3 DNA follows: TGTGCCAGCAGTCCCCCCCCCGGACAGGAAGGACTACAGCAGTACTTC.

In DNA, the CDR3 is TGTGCCAGCAGTGAATTCTCCGGGGATACTGAAGCTTTCTTT. Its translation is CASSEFSGDTEAFF. This chain uses TRBV6-1 with TRBJ1-1; D gene ambiguous. The CDR3 sequence is 14 residues long. Trimming left V 2 bases short and J 5 bases short, with 12 bases between. The germline V gene encodes CDR1 MNHNS and CDR2 SASEGT.